This TCR beta chain was sequenced during a study of T-cell reconstitution after alpha-beta-depleted transplantation in children. As it was prepared, the TCRbeta library received unique molecular identifiers. A single record per CDR3 protein comes from TCRdb applying MiXCR to the PCR reads. Of 65,000 to 85,000 distinct CDR3 sequences detected, roughly 11% appear once; the ten largest clones hold roughly 13%. This clonotype was seen repeatedly, ten times or more. Germline V gene sequence: CDR1 MNHNS, CDR2 SASEGT. V was trimmed by 6 bases and J by 4 bases, leaving 18 bases between them. This CDR3 comprises 15 residues.

The chain is built from TRBV6-1 and TRBJ1-2; D uncertain. The TCR originated in a boy aged 10-17 years with acute myeloid leukemia, due to receive a stem cell transplant. The source was PBMCs, collected before TCRalphabeta/CD19-depleted stem cell transplant. The CDR3 nucleotides are TGTGCCAGCAGCTTCCCGGGAGGAGCTCCCTATGGCTACACCTTC. Its protein is CASSFPGGAPYGYTF.